These 24 T cell receptor beta chains came from one sample sequenced in a study of CD8 T cells in Susac syndrome. RNA, at about 0.5 to 1 ug, was reverse transcribed with random hexamers. One entry per CDR3 protein results from TCRdb running MiXCR on the immunoSEQ multiplex PCR reads. Among more than 150,000 distinct CDR3 sequences, 85% to 95% were seen once, and the ten largest hold 0.15% to 0.2%. Sequenced material: CD4+ T cells from PBMCs. Receptors were obtained from a human donor with Susac syndrome.

The rearrangement uses TRBV25-1 and TRBJ2-3; weak D call: TRBD1 (6 bases). V was trimmed by 6 bases and J by 4 bases, leaving 20 bases between them. This CDR3 has 16 amino acids. The germline CDR1 and CDR2 sequences are MGHDK and SYGVNS. The CDR3 nucleotides read TGTGCCAGCAGCCTCGGTTGGGGGCCCAGCGCAGATACGCAGTATTTT. This sequence encodes CASSLGWGPSADTQYF.

This clonotype turned up a few times. The rearrangement joins TRBV29-1 to TRBJ2-7, with 11 bases fitting TRBD1. The CDR3 totals 14 residues. The germline V gene encodes CDR1 SQVTM and CDR2 ANQGSEA. With V trimmed by 6 bases and J by 6 bases, 10 bases remained unmatched. The CDR3 sequence is CSVLRGTGGFEQYF. CDR3 nucleotides: TGCAGCGTGTTGAGGGGGACAGGGGGGTTCGAGCAGTACTTC.

The chain links TRBV18 to TRBJ2-7, with D unresolved. Per germline, CDR1 KGHSH and CDR2 LQKENI. This CDR3 is 14 amino acids long. The V end lost 3 bases, the J end lost 9 bases, and 18 bases lay between the germline ends. The CDR3 DNA follows: TGTGCCAGCTCACCGGGCGGCATGACACGCCGGCAGTACTTC. This sequence encodes CASSPGGMTRRQYF.

The chain uses TRBV29-1 and TRBJ1-5, with D tentatively TRBD1 (5 bases). Germline V lookup: CDR1 SQVTM, CDR2 ANQGSEA. CDR3 length: 12 amino acids. Trimming shortened V by 5 bases and J by 2 bases, and 7 bases separated the two germline ends. The CDR3 region has the DNA TGCAGCGTTCAGGGTCGCAATCAGCCCCAGCATTTT. Its translation: CSVQGRNQPQHF.

Written as DNA, the CDR3 is TGTGCCAGCAGCCTGGGACAGGGGTTCGAGACCCAGTACTTC. Protein sequence: CASSLGQGFETQYF. The chain combines TRBV3-1 with TRBJ2-5; TRBD1 agrees at 10 bases. Germline CDR1 reads LGHDT; CDR2 reads YNNKEL (reference sequence). Germline trimming cut 4 bases from V and 5 bases from J; bases unmatched to any gene: 4. The length of the CDR3 is 14 residues.

The chain is built from TRBV9 and TRBJ1-5, with a weak D call TRBD1 (6 bases). The germline V gene has CDR1 SGDLS and CDR2 YYNGEE. Trimming shortened V by 0 bases and J by 2 bases, and 9 bases separated the two germline ends. The CDR3 spans 15 residues. Written as DNA, the CDR3 is TGTGCCAGCAGCGTAGATGAGGGGGGCAATCAGCCCCAGCATTTT. Translating it yields CASSVDEGGNQPQHF.

The CDR3 loop is CASSEAGQGRYEQYF. The CDR3 region has the DNA TGTGCCAGCAGTGAAGCGGGACAGGGCCGGTACGAGCAGTACTTC. V usage is TRBV2 and J usage is TRBJ2-7; 9 nucleotides align to TRBD1. The CDR3 runs to 15 residues. After removal of 0 bases from V and 4 bases from J, the junction contained 4 bases not matched to a gene. Per germline, CDR1 SNHLY and CDR2 FYNNEI.

The genes are TRBV6-5 and TRBJ2-7, with D perhaps TRBD1 (7 bases). Germline V lookup: CDR1 MNHEY, CDR2 SVGAGI. The V end lost 6 bases, the J end lost 2 bases, and 17 bases lay between the germline ends. This CDR3 is 15 amino acids long. The CDR3 DNA sequence: TGTGCCAGCAGCCCCAGGGCAGGGGGGACCTACGAGCAGTACTTC. Amino acid sequence: CASSPRAGGTYEQYF.

The V call is TRBV29-1, the J call TRBJ2-5, with D uncertain. The CDR3 sequence is 11 residues long. Germline V gives CDR1 SQVTM, CDR2 ANQGSEA. Trimming removed 5 bases from V and 5 bases from J, with 9 bases in between. The CDR3 region is CSVTSRETQYF. Here the CDR3 DNA reads TGCAGCGTTACCTCGAGGGAGACCCAGTACTTC.

The CDR3 nucleotides are TGTGCCAGCAGTTCGACAGGGGATTTCTACGAGCAGTACTTC. This codes for CASSSTGDFYEQYF. The J gene is TRBJ2-7, the V gene TRBV6-6, with 8 bases lining up with TRBD1. Germline values: CDR1 MNHNY, CDR2 SVGAGI (reference sequence). The CDR3 covers 14 residues. With 4 bases clipped from V and 3 bases from J, the junction kept 5 bases outside the gene matches.

The chain has TRBV29-1 and TRBJ1-2, with 9 nucleotides matching TRBD1. In germline, CDR1 is SQVTM, CDR2 ANQGSEA. The J segment lost 5 bases and the V segment lost 3 bases, leaving 7 bases of the junction unmatched. The CDR3 contains 14 residues. The DNA for the CDR3 is TGCAGCGTTGACCTGGACAGGGGATTATATGGCTACACCTTC. Its translation: CSVDLDRGLYGYTF.

This clonotype was counted a few times. CDR3 nucleotides: TGTGCCAGCAGTTTAGCGGGGCAACAAGAGACCCAGTACTTC. Protein sequence: CASSLAGQQETQYF. This sequence joins TRBV12-3 or TRBV12-4 and TRBJ2-5; D is perhaps TRBD1 (5 bases). This CDR3 region has 14 residues. The V gene lost 0 bases and the J gene lost 2 bases, with 7 bases spanning the gap.

The V gene is TRBV11-1, the J gene TRBJ2-7, with a weak D call TRBD2 (6 bases). Germline lookup yields CDR1 SGHAT and CDR2 FQDESV (reference sequence). This CDR3 has 15 amino acids. V lost 7 bases and J lost 3, with 19 bases in between. Here the CDR3 reads CASTTSLYGGYEQYF. CDR3 DNA sequence: TGTGCCAGCACCACAAGCTTATACGGGGGCTACGAGCAGTACTTC.

V is TRBV3-1 and J is TRBJ2-5; the match to TRBD2 covers 16 bases. The CDR3 totals 18 residues. Germline lookup yields CDR1 LGHDT and CDR2 YNNKEL (reference sequence). Germline trimming cut 4 bases from V and 5 bases from J; bases unmatched to any gene: 10. CDR3 sequence (DNA): TGTGCCAGCAGCCTGGCCGGGACTAGCGGGGGGGCCGGGGAGACCCAGTACTTC. Translated, it gives CASSLAGTSGGAGETQYF.

The chain joins TRBV11-2 to TRBJ2-5; 8 nucleotides align to TRBD2. The CDR3 has 14 amino acids. The germline V gene encodes CDR1 SGHAT and CDR2 FQNNGV. V shed 5 bases, J shed 4 bases, and the junction held 6 bases outside the gene matches. The CDR3: CASSNTRGGETQYF. The DNA of the CDR3 is TGTGCCAGCAGCAACACCCGGGGGGGAGAGACCCAGTACTTC.

In its sample, this clonotype was seen once. This chain connects TRBV29-1 to TRBJ2-7; D may match TRBD1 or TRBD2 (6 bases each). Trimming stripped 3 bases from V and 7 bases from J, with 16 bases between. The germline gives CDR1 SQVTM, CDR2 ANQGSEA. The CDR3 length is 13 residues. The CDR3 loop reads CSVDGQSRGEQYF. The CDR3 region has the DNA TGCAGCGTTGACGGACAGTCCCGGGGGGAGCAGTACTTC.

The gene calls are TRBV5-1 and TRBJ2-7; tentatively, D is TRBD1 (6 bases). V was clipped by 4 bases and J by 6 bases, with 17 bases between them. Germline values: CDR1 SGHRS, CDR2 YFSETQ. CDR3 length: 14 residues. The CDR3 here is CASSPGTNEGEQYF. CDR3 bases: TGCGCCAGCAGCCCCGGGACAAACGAGGGCGAGCAGTACTTC.

This chain joins TRBV27 and TRBJ2-5, with D perhaps matching TRBD2 (5 bases). The germline CDR1 and CDR2 sequences are MNHEY and SMNVEV (reference sequence). With 6 bases removed from V and 13 bases from J, the gap between germline ends came to 21 bases. This CDR3 contains 13 residues. The chain's CDR3 is CASSTLKREGAYF. As DNA, the CDR3 is TGTGCCAGCAGCACTCTCAAGAGGGAAGGAGCGTACTTC.

The chain joins TRBV20-1 to TRBJ1-2; perhaps TRBD1 as D (6 bases). V was pared by 3 bases and J by 4 bases, with 15 bases between. The CDR3 contains 14 residues. From germline, CDR1 is DFQATT and CDR2 SNEGSKA (reference sequence). The CDR3 reads CSARETARGYGYTF. The CDR3 DNA sequence: TGCAGTGCTAGGGAGACGGCCAGGGGCTATGGCTACACCTTC.

The chain is built from TRBV18 and TRBJ1-6; no clear D gene. The CDR3 spans 13 residues. CDR1 is KGHSH, CDR2 LQKENI, per germline. The V gene lost 5 bases and the J gene lost 9 bases, with 11 bases spanning the gap. The CDR3, as DNA: TGTGCCAGCTCAGAAGGTGGTAGTTCACCCCTCCACTTT. This translates into CASSEGGSSPLHF.

The chain is built from TRBV4-1 and TRBJ2-7, with TRBD2 as a possible D gene (6 bases). With 6 bases removed from V and 4 bases from J, the gap between germline ends came to 19 bases. Germline V gives CDR1 MGHRA, CDR2 YSYEKL. The CDR3 sequence is 15 residues long. The DNA for the CDR3 is TGCGCCAGCAGGGGAAATGGCGGGGACTCTTACGAGCAGTACTTC. Protein: CASRGNGGDSYEQYF.

The CDR3 is CASSIDRGSYGYTF. DNA for the CDR3: TGTGCCAGCAGCATTGACAGGGGGTCCTATGGCTACACCTTC. The V call is TRBV7-2, the J call TRBJ1-2; 9 nucleotides line up with TRBD1. This CDR3 contains 14 residues. J lost 4 bases, V lost 5 bases, and 5 bases had no gene match. CDR1 SGHTA and CDR2 FQGNSA come from the germline V gene.

This chain links TRBV9 with TRBJ2-1, with D possibly TRBD1 on 6 matching bases. The CDR3 runs 14 residues. The germline CDR1 and CDR2 sequences are SGDLS and YYNGEE. Deletions cut 3 bases from V and 6 bases from J, with 13 bases between. In DNA form, the CDR3 reads TGTGCCAGCAGCGCCATGACAGGCCCCAATGAGCAGTTCTTC. It is translated as CASSAMTGPNEQFF.

This chain connects TRBV6-6 to TRBJ2-6; D is possibly TRBD1 or TRBD2 (5 bases each). The V end was cut by 8 bases, the J end by 2 bases, with 7 bases between. CDR3 length: 13 amino acids. Germline CDR1 is MNHNY and CDR2 is SVGAGI (reference sequence). CDR3 sequence reads: CASQGAGANVLTF. DNA for the CDR3: TGTGCCAGCCAGGGAGCTGGGGCCAACGTCCTGACTTTC.